Described below is a single TCR beta chain sequence and its context. Its antigen remains unidentified. Per-base quality was not reported, and no clone a single base away is much larger than it. CDR1 SNHLY and CDR2 FYNNEI were looked up in the germline V gene. Trimming at the junction amounts to 6 bases on V and 7 bases on J, and the germline ends lie 10 bases apart. The CDR3, from cysteine to phenylalanine, totals 11 residues. Only CDR3 DNA is held: 33 bases, read in frame from base 1. The record originates from a study of TIL therapy for anti-PD-1-resistant metastatic lung cancer (dated by TCRdb to about 2021). Describing the broader study: Tumors were harvested before any PD-1/PD-L1 blockade; patients then received nivolumab, and those progressing received lymphodepletion, expanded TIL infusion and IL-2. Among the enrolled patients, the median age was about 52 years (range 38-75), and the median tumor PD-L1 proportion score was around 6%. Most of the cohort had lung adenocarcinoma, including a handful of EGFR-mutant tumors and two ALK-rearranged tumors, and half of the patients were either current or former smokers. A median non-synonymous tumor mutation burden of under 1.9 mutations per megabase was determined across the cohort by whole-exome sequencing. T cell receptor beta sequencing of tumor and peripheral blood was used to follow clonotypes across the tumor, the expanded TIL product and serial blood samples.

The sample's time point label is to be understood as: pre-treatment sample, taken before nivolumab and TIL therapy. Between late 2017 and January 2020, a dual-center phase I trial enrolled adults who had stage 4 NSCLC. The samples were drawn from an open-label, single-arm phase I trial testing tumor-infiltrating lymphocyte therapy combined with nivolumab in advanced non-small cell lung cancer. Mononuclear cells from blood collected in EDTA tubes were isolated on a Ficoll gradient and snap-frozen as pellets, and DNA was then extracted using a Qiagen mini-prep kit. Using bias-controlled multiplex PCR with the immunoSEQ v3 hsTCRB kit, the TCR beta CDR3 regions were amplified from genomic DNA. TCR libraries were sequenced on an Illumina NextSeq 500 to roughly 2 million read pairs for survey level or 5-6 million for deep level. Turning to the authors' computational methods: Clonality was reported by immunoSEQ Analyzer software, which also assigned V, D and J genes and filtered out non-productive sequences. Repertoires of infused TIL and blood were compared using productive Simpson clonality and the Morisita overlap index of productive TRB rearrangements. Absolute clonotype counts in blood were estimated by multiplying the lymphocyte count by the CD3+ fraction and by the productive frequency of the clone. As stored in TCRdb, this immuneACCESS dataset retains in-frame rearrangements with V and J assigned. A fraction of the clones does not appear; measured against another copy, unresolved V genes explain less than half of the discrepancy, and the remainder lacks a known reason. The V and J calls and the clone size are those of that table, but D and trimming were determined from the DNA. The sample profile shows approximately 17,000 clones; 75% to 80% of them were found once. The ten largest clones represent approximately 7% of the sample.

General findings and caveats noted by the study authors: The study protocol defined all tumor marker inferences as exploratory. The baseline peripheral repertoire was partially replaced by infused TIL clonotypes, which then decayed over months, and no apparent association between persistence and response was found. The cohort was highly selected, with more treatment-naive, never-smoker and oncogene-addicted patients than typical, limiting generalizability.

This TCR derives from a person between 25 and 80 years old with non-small cell lung cancer. The chain links TRBV2 with TRBJ2-7, with the D gene too uncertain to name. This specimen was blood, taken at baseline. The CDR3 reads as follows: CASREIGEQYF. The DNA is TGTGCCAGCAGGGAGATCGGGGAGCAGTACTTC.